Below, 17 T cell receptor beta chains from the same sample are listed, as sequenced in a study of PD-1 blockade in classical Hodgkin lymphoma. Some clones are missing from TCRdb's copy, which holds only in-frame ones; the method was immunoSEQ multiplex PCR. Among approximately 90,000 clones listed, under 85% were seen once. The time point was: cycle 4 day 1 (C4D1), after more than five weeks of nivolumab. All the patients suffered relapse after autologous stem cell transplantation, and brentuximab vedotin exposure differed. The sequencing here drew on peripheral blood mononuclear cells (PBMCs), taken before the fourth cycle of nivolumab. Receptor source: a human donor with classical Hodgkin lymphoma.

The chain links TRBV9 to TRBJ2-2; 13 bases fit TRBD2. In germline, CDR1 is SGDLS, CDR2 YYNGEE. J was trimmed by 5 bases and V by 4 bases; bases with no gene match: 14. The CDR3 has 19 residues. This CDR3 is CASSPRIPGLAGRTGELFF. CDR3 nucleotides: TGTGCCAGCAGCCCAAGGATCCCGGGACTAGCGGGACGGACCGGGGAGCTGTTTTTT.

The V call is TRBV19, the J call TRBJ2-6, with no clear D. The CDR3 sequence is 13 residues long. The V end lost 2 bases, the J end lost 2 bases, and 1 base lay between the germline ends. In germline, CDR1 is LNHDA, CDR2 SQIVND (reference sequence). In DNA form, the CDR3 reads TGTGCCAGTAGTATAACTGGGGCCAACGTCCTGACTTTC. This encodes CASSITGANVLTF.

This clone appeared a single time. The chain is built from TRBV11-2 and TRBJ2-7; 10 bases align to TRBD1. This CDR3 is built from 15 residues. Looked up from germline, CDR1 is SGHAT and CDR2 is FQNNGV. The V gene end was trimmed by 5 bases and the J gene end by 2 bases; junction bases not matched to a gene: 6. The CDR3 DNA follows: TGTGCCAGCAGCGACACCGGGACAGGGGCCTACGAGCAGTACTTC. As protein: CASSDTGTGAYEQYF.

The genes are TRBV5-4 and TRBJ2-1, with 10 bases lining up with TRBD2. This CDR3 spans 17 amino acids. V was pared by 3 bases and J by 0 bases, with 6 bases of the junction left unmatched. CDR1 and CDR2 (germline): SGHNT, YYREEE (reference sequence). CDR3 nucleotide sequence: TGTGCCAGCAGCTGGGGACTAGCGTCGAGCTCCTACAATGAGCAGTTCTTC. This sequence encodes CASSWGLASSSYNEQFF. The full variable domain, with the rest looked up from reference TRBV5-4 and TRBJ2-1, is ETGVTQSPTHLIKTRGQQVTLRCSSQSGHNTVSWYQQALGQGPQFIFQYYREEENGRGNFPPRFSGLQFPNYSSELNVNALELDDSALYLCASSWGLASSSYNEQFFGPGTRLTVL.

V and J are TRBV28 and TRBJ2-2; 12 nucleotides align to TRBD2. Germline loops: CDR1 MDHEN, CDR2 SYDVKM. J gave up 1 base and V 4 bases, and 7 bases lay outside the gene matches. The CDR3 is made up of 18 amino acids. CDR3 DNA: TGTGCCAGCAGTTCTGGACTAGCGGGAAATCTGAACACCGGGGAGCTGTTTTTT. This translates into CASSSGLAGNLNTGELFF.

The chain couples TRBV19 to TRBJ2-1; 14 nucleotides line up with TRBD2. There are 17 residues in the CDR3. Germline CDR1 and CDR2: LNHDA and SQIVND (reference sequence). V dropped 3 bases and J dropped 7; count of bases not matched to a gene: 8. CDR3 sequence reads: CASSMLGLAGGDNEQFF. CDR3 coding DNA: TGTGCCAGTAGTATGCTAGGACTAGCGGGAGGAGATAATGAGCAGTTCTTC.

The CDR3 reads CATVREGPGGELFF. CDR3 sequence (DNA): TGTGCCACGGTGCGGGAGGGCCCAGGCGGGGAGCTGTTTTTT. The V call is TRBV28, the J call TRBJ2-2; 9 nucleotides agree with TRBD2. The CDR3 runs 14 residues. V gave up 10 bases and J gave up 7 bases; unmatched junction bases: 10. CDR1 is MDHEN and CDR2 is SYDVKM in the germline V gene. Filled out from reference TRBV28 and TRBJ2-2, the complete variable domain reads DVKVTQSSRYLVKRTGEKVFLECVQDMDHENMFWYRQDPGLGLRLIYFSYDVKMKEKGDIPEGYSVSREKKERFSLILESASTNQTSMYLCATVREGPGGELFFGEGSRLTVL.

DNA of the CDR3: TGTGCCAGCAGCTTGGCCGGAGCGGCTGGGGCCAACGTCCTGACTTTC. It yields the protein CASSLAGAAGANVLTF. The chain combines TRBV5-4 with TRBJ2-6; possible D gene TRBD2, 5 bases. The CDR3 length is 16 residues. V dropped 0 bases and J dropped 2 bases, with 9 bases sitting between them. Germline V gives CDR1 SGHNT, CDR2 YYREEE (reference sequence).

This rearrangement joins TRBV28 to TRBJ2-1, with D hard to call. Germline V lookup: CDR1 MDHEN, CDR2 SYDVKM. This CDR3 spans 12 amino acids. V lost 6 bases and J 10 bases, leaving 13 bases between the germline ends. The CDR3 reads CASRYSPNEQFF. Written as DNA, the CDR3 is TGTGCCAGCAGATACAGTCCTAACGAGCAGTTCTTC.

J is TRBJ1-1 and V is TRBV2; D remains ambiguous. Deletions cut 7 bases from V and 8 bases from J, with 20 bases between. This CDR3 has 14 residues. Germline V CDR1 and CDR2: SNHLY, FYNNEI. The CDR3 loop reads CASTMIGKGAEAFF. The CDR3 DNA sequence: TGTGCCAGCACAATGATTGGCAAGGGTGCCGAAGCTTTCTTT.

The chain combines TRBV5-1 with TRBJ2-2; 9 bases fit TRBD2. The CDR3 consists of 14 residues. Germline CDR1 and CDR2: SGHRS and YFSETQ. V was clipped by 5 bases and J by 5 bases; unmatched bases: 4. The CDR3 nucleotides read TGCGCCAGCAGAACCCTAGCGGGAACCGGGGAGCTGTTTTTT. It yields the protein CASRTLAGTGELFF.

In regard to this clone: Other DNA variants within this sample encode the same CDR3. J is TRBJ1-1 and V is TRBV10-3; D is ambiguous. The CDR3 extends over 12 amino acids. Germline V CDR1 and CDR2: ENHRY, SYGVKD. V lost 0 bases and J 5 bases, leaving 4 bases between the germline ends. Here the CDR3 reads CAISESGTEAFF. The CDR3 DNA sequence: TGTGCCATCAGTGAGTCTGGGACTGAAGCTTTCTTT.

V usage is TRBV9 and J usage is TRBJ2-1, with TRBD2 matching over 8 bases. J lost 6 bases, V lost 0 bases, and 5 bases had no gene match. Germline loops: CDR1 SGDLS, CDR2 YYNGEE. This CDR3 region has 15 residues. CDR3 loop: CASSVAGRVANEQFF. The CDR3 DNA follows: TGTGCCAGCAGCGTAGCCGGGAGGGTAGCCAATGAGCAGTTCTTC.

In its sample, this clone was seen a few times. The chain has TRBV5-4 and TRBJ2-5, with 7 positions matching TRBD2. This CDR3 has 14 amino acids. Trimming took 3 bases from V and 2 from J; bases not matched to a gene: 4. Germline CDR1 is SGHNT and CDR2 is YYREEE (reference sequence). CDR3 nucleotide sequence: TGTGCCAGCAGCTCTAGCGGAACACAAGAGACCCAGTACTTC. This translates into CASSSSGTQETQYF.

The V and J genes are TRBV19 and TRBJ2-7, with 7 bases that match TRBD1. The CDR3 extends over 14 amino acids. Trimming removed 6 bases from V and 5 bases from J; junction bases left unmatched: 10. The germline V gene encodes CDR1 LNHDA and CDR2 SQIVND (reference sequence). CDR3 in DNA: TGTGCCAGTAGGAGAACAGGGGTTGAAAACGAGCAGTACTTC. This sequence encodes CASRRTGVENEQYF.

CDR3 DNA sequence: TGTGCCAGCTCACCACCGGGGGGCAGGAGGGAGACCCAGTACTTC. Residues: CASSPPGGRRETQYF. This chain links TRBV18 with TRBJ2-5; D possibly uses TRBD1 or TRBD2 (6 bases each). The germline gives CDR1 KGHSH, CDR2 LQKENI. V dropped 0 bases and J dropped 5 bases, with 13 bases sitting between them. This CDR3 spans 15 amino acids.

This clone was picked up a small number of times. This sequence joins TRBV10-3 and TRBJ1-4, with TRBD1 matching 10 bases. With 3 bases clipped from V and 7 bases from J, the junction kept 2 bases outside the gene matches. The CDR3 runs to 14 residues. Germline lookup yields CDR1 ENHRY and CDR2 SYGVKD. The DNA of the CDR3 is TGTGCCATCAGTGACGGGACAGGGGTTGAAAAACTGTTTTTT. Translation: CAISDGTGVEKLFF.